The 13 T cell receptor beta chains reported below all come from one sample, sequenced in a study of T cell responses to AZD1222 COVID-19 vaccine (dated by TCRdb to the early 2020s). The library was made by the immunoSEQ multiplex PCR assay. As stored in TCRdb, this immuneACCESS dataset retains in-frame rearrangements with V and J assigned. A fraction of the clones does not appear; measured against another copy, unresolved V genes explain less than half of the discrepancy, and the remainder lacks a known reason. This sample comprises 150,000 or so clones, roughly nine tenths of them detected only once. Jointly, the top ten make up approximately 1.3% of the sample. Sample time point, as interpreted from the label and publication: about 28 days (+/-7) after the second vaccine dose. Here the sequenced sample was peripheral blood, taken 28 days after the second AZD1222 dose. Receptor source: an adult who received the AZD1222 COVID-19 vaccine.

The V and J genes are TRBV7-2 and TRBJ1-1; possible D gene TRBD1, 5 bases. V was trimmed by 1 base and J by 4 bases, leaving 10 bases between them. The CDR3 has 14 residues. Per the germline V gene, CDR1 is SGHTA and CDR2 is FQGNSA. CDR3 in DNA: TGTGCCAGCAGCTTAGTCTCAAGGGGCACTGAAGCTTTCTTT. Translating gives CASSLVSRGTEAFF. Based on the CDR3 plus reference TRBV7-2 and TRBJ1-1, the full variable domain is GAGVSQSPSNKVTEKGKDVELRCDPISGHTALYWYRQSLGQGLEFLIYFQGNSAPDKSGLPSDRFSAERTGGSVSTLTIQRTQQEDSAVYLCASSLVSRGTEAFFGQGTRLTVV.

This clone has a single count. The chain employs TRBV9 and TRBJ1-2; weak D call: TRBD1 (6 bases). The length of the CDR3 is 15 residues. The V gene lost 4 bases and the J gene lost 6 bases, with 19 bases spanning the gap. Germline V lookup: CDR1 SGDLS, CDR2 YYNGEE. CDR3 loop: CASSPMTGREDGYTF. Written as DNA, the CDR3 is TGTGCCAGCAGCCCTATGACAGGACGGGAGGATGGCTACACCTTC.

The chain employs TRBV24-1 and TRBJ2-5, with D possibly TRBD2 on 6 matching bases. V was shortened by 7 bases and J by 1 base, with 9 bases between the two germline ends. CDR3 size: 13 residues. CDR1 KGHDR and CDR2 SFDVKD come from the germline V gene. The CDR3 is CATSGGFQETQYF. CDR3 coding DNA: TGTGCCACCAGCGGAGGGTTCCAAGAGACCCAGTACTTC.

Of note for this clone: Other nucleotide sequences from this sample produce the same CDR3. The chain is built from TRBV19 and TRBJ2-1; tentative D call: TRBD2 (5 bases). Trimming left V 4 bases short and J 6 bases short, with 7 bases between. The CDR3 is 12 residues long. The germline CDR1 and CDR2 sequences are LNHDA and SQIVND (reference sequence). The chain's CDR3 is CASSTSGNEQFF. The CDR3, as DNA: TGTGCCAGTAGTACGAGCGGCAATGAGCAGTTCTTC.

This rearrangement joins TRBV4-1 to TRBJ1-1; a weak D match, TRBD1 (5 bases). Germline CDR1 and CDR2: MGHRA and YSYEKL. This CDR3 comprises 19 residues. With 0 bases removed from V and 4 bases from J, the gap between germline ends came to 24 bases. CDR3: CASSQDRSGWGRMGTEAFF. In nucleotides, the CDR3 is TGCGCCAGCAGCCAAGATCGATCCGGGTGGGGACGGATGGGCACTGAAGCTTTCTTT.

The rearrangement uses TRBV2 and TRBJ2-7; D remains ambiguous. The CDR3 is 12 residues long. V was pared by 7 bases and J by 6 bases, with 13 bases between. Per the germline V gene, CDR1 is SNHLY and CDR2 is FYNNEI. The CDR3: CASTGIWGEQYF. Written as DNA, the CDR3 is TGTGCCAGCACCGGAATCTGGGGCGAGCAGTACTTC. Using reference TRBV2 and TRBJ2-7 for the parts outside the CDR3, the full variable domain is EPEVTQTPSHQVTQMGQEVILRCVPISNHLYFYWYRQILGQKVEFLVSFYNNEISEKSEIFDDQFSVERPDGSNFTLKIRSTKLEDSAMYFCASTGIWGEQYFGPGTRLTVT.

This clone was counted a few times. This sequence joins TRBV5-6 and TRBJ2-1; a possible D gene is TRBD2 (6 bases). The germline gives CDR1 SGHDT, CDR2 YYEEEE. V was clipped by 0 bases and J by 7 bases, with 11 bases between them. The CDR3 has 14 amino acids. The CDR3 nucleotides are TGTGCCAGCAGCTTGGGGGGACTTTATAATGAGCAGTTCTTC. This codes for CASSLGGLYNEQFF.

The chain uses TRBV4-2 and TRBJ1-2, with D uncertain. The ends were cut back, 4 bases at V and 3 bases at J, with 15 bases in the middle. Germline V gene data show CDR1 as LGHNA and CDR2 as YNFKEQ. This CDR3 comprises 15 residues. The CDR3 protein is CASSPSRSEDYGYTF. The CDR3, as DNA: TGTGCCAGCAGCCCCTCGAGGTCGGAGGACTATGGCTACACCTTC.

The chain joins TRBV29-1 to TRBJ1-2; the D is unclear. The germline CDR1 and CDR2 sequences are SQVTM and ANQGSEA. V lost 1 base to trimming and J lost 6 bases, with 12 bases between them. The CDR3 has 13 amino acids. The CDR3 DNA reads TGCAGCGTTGAAGCATCCACGGCCCATGGCTACACCTTC. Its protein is CSVEASTAHGYTF.

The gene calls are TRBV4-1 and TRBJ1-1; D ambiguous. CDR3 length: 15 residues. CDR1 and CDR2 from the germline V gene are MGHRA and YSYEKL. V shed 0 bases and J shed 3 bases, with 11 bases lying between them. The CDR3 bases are TGCGCCAGCAGCCAAGACCGGAGGAGAGACACTGAAGCTTTCTTT. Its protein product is CASSQDRRRDTEAFF.

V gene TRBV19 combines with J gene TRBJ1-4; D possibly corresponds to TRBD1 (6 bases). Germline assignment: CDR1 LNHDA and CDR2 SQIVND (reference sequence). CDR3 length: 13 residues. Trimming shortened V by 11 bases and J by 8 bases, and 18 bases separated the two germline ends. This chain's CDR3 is CAVGRGSGEKLFF. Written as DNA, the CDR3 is TGTGCCGTGGGTAGGGGGTCAGGAGAAAAACTGTTTTTT.

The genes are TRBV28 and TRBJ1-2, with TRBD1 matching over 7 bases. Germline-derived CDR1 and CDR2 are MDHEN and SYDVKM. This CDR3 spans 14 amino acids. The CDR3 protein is CVVGRGAYNYGYTF. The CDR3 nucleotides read TGTGTCGTCGGCAGGGGGGCCTATAACTATGGCTACACCTTC.

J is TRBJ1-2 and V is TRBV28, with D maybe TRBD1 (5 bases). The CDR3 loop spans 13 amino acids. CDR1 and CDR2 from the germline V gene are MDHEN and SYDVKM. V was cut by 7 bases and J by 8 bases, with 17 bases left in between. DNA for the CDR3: TGTGCCAGCACTACGGGGGGAGTAAAAGGCTACACCTTC. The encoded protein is CASTTGGVKGYTF.